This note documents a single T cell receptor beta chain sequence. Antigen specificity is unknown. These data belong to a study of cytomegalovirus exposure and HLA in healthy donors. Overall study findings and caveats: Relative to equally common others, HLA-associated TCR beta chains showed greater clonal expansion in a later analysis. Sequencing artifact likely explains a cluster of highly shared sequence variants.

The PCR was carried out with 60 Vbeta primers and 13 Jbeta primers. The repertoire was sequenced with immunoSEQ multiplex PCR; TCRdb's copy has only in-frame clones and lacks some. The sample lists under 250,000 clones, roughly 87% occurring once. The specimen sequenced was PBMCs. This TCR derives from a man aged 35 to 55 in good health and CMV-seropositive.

CDR3 amino acids: CASSGAGLGEQYF. The CDR3 nucleotides read TGTGCCAGCAGTGGGGCAGGGTTAGGCGAGCAGTACTTC. The chain carries TRBV6-1 and TRBJ2-7; perhaps TRBD1 as D (5 bases). Per germline, CDR1 MNHNS and CDR2 SASEGT. The CDR3 spans 13 residues. Trimming removed 4 bases from V and 6 bases from J, with 13 bases in between.